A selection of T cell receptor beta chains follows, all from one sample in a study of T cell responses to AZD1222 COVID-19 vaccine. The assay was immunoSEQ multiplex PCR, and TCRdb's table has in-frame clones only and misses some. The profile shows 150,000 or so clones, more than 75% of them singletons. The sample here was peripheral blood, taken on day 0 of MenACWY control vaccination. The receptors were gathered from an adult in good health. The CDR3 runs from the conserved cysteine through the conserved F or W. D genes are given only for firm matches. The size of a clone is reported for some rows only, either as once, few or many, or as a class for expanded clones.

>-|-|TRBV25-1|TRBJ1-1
CASSEYSGYDTEAFF
TGTGCCAGCAGTGAATATTCAGGGTACGACACTGAAGCTTTCTTT
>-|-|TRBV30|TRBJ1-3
CAWSRFSGNTIYF
TGTGCCTGGAGCAGGTTCTCTGGAAACACCATATATTTT
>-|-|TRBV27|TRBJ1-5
CASSRGDYSNQPQHF
TGTGCCAGTTCCAGAGGAGATTATAGCAATCAGCCCCAGCATTTT
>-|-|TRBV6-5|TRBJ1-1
CASSYAVNTEAFF
TGTGCCAGCAGTTACGCGGTAAACACTGAAGCTTTCTTT
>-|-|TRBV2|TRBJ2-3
CASGAEGFSTDTQYF
TGTGCCAGCGGGGCGGAGGGGTTTAGCACAGATACGCAGTATTTT
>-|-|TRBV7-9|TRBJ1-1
CASSLDGTGGAFF
TGTGCCAGCAGCTTAGACGGGACCGGCGGAGCTTTCTTT
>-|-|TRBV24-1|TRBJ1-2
CATSDLSYGYTF
TGTGCCACCAGTGATTTGTCATATGGCTACACCTTC
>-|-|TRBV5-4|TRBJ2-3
CASSSRTGTDTQYF
TGTGCCAGCAGCTCTAGGACGGGCACAGATACGCAGTATTTT
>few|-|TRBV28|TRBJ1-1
CASSPTGSTNTEAFF
TGTGCCAGCAGCCCGACGGGCTCCACGAACACTGAAGCTTTCTTT
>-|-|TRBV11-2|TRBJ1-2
CASSLGGAGEGYTF
TGTGCCAGCAGCTTGGGGGGAGCAGGGGAAGGCTACACCTTC
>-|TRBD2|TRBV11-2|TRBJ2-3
CASSLVGGGGAGDTQYF
TGTGCCAGCAGCTTAGTGGGCGGCGGGGGGGCCGGAGATACGCAGTATTTT
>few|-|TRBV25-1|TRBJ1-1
CASTPDRHTEAFF
TGTGCCAGCACTCCGGACAGACACACTGAAGCTTTCTTT
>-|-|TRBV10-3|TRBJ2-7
CAISEWNYEQYF
TGTGCCATCAGTGAGTGGAACTACGAGCAGTACTTC
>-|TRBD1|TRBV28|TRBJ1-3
CASRPQGPSGNTIYF
TGTGCCAGCAGGCCACAGGGGCCCTCTGGAAACACCATATATTTT
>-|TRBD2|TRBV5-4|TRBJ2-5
CASSLRTSGQETQYF
TGTGCCAGCAGCCTACGGACTAGCGGCCAAGAGACCCAGTACTTC
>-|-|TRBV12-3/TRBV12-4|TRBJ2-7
CASSPPGSYEQYF
TGTGCCAGCAGTCCTCCGGGGTCCTACGAGCAGTACTTC
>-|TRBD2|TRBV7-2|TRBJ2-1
CASSLESAGGGYNEQFF
TGTGCCAGCAGCTTAGAATCGGCGGGGGGCGGCTACAATGAGCAGTTCTTC
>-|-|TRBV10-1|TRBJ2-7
CASSESPLGQMTLYEQYF
TGCGCCAGCAGTGAGTCACCCCTTGGACAGATGACCTTATACGAGCAGTACTTC
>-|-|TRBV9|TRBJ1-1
CASSVEVGQSAFF
TGTGCCAGCAGCGTAGAGGTAGGGCAGTCGGCTTTCTTT
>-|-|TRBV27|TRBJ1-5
CASSFQGGQPQHF
TGTGCCAGCAGTTTTCAAGGGGGTCAGCCCCAGCATTTT
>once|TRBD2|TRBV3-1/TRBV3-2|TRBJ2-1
CASSPGTSRNNEQFF
TGTGCCAGCAGCCCCGGGACTAGCCGAAACAATGAGCAGTTCTTC
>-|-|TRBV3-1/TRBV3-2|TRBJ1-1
CASSQAPGGGTEAFF
TGTGCCAGCAGCCAAGCCCCAGGAGGTGGGACTGAAGCTTTCTTT
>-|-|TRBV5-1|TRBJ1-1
CASSFGDISTEAFF
TGCGCCAGCAGCTTCGGCGACATTTCCACTGAAGCTTTCTTT
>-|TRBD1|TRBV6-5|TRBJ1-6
CACKGTAQNSPLHF
TGTGCCTGCAAAGGGACAGCCCAAAATTCACCCCTCCACTTT
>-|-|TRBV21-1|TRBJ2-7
CASSNGRQGANEQYF
TGTGCCAGCAGCAATGGAAGACAGGGGGCTAACGAGCAGTACTTC
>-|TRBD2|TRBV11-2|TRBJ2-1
CASSAGLAANNEQFF
TGTGCCAGCAGTGCAGGACTAGCGGCAAACAATGAGCAGTTCTTC
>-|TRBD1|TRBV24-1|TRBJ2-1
CVTSDSGQGSYNEQFF
TGTGTCACCAGTGATTCGGGACAGGGGTCCTACAATGAGCAGTTCTTC
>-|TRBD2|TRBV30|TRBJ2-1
CAYTRGGQYNEQFF
TGTGCCTACACACGGGGGGGCCAGTACAATGAGCAGTTCTTC
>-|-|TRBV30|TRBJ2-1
CACTRVNNEQFF
TGTGCCTGTACCAGGGTCAACAATGAGCAGTTCTTC
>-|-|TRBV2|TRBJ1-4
CASREGTGVKLFF
TGTGCCAGCAGGGAGGGAACCGGGGTAAAACTGTTTTTT
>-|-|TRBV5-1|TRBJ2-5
CASSSGQETQYF
TGCGCCAGCAGCAGCGGACAAGAGACCCAGTACTTC
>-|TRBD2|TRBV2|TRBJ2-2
CASSEGPSGGAYTGELFF
TGTGCCAGCAGTGAAGGGCCTAGCGGGGGGGCCTACACCGGGGAGCTGTTTTTT
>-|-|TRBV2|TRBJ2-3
CASNYEDTQYF
TGTGCCAGCAATTATGAGGATACGCAGTATTTT
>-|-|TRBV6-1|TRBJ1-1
CASSEFRNTEAFF
TGTGCCAGCAGTGAATTTAGGAACACTGAAGCTTTCTTT
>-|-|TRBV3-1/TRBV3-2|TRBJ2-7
CASSLLHEQYF
TGTGCCAGCAGCCTATTGCACGAGCAGTACTTC
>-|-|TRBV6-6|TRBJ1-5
CASRDSNQPQHF
TGTGCCAGCAGGGATAGCAATCAGCCCCAGCATTTT
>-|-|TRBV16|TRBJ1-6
CASSPGTANSPLHF
TGTGCCAGCAGCCCTGGGACGGCCAATTCACCCCTCCACTTT
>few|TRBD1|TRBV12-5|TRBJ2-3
CASGHRTGPSTDTQYF
TGTGCTAGTGGTCACCGGACAGGGCCTAGCACAGATACGCAGTATTTT
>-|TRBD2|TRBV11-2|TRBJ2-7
CASSTPLAGRLGEQYF
TGTGCCAGCAGCACGCCACTAGCGGGTCGACTTGGGGAGCAGTACTTC
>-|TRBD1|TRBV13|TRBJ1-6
CASSLGQGANNSPLHF
TGTGCCAGCAGCTTAGGACAGGGGGCAAATAATTCACCCCTCCACTTT
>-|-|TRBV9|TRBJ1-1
CASSARDSVNTEAFF
TGTGCCAGCAGCGCGAGAGACAGCGTGAACACTGAAGCTTTCTTT
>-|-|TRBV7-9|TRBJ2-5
CASSFRWTADQETQYF
TGTGCCAGCAGCTTTCGATGGACAGCCGACCAAGAGACCCAGTACTTC
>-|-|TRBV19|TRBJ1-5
CASSSPHRGLDQPQHF
TGTGCCAGTAGTTCTCCCCACCGGGGATTAGATCAGCCCCAGCATTTT
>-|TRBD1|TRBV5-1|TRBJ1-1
CASSWTGAFEAFF
TGCGCCAGCAGCTGGACAGGGGCCTTTGAAGCTTTCTTT
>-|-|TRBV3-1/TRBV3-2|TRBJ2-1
CASSQRQRSPYNEQFF
TGTGCCAGCAGCCAGCGGCAGAGAAGCCCGTACAATGAGCAGTTCTTC
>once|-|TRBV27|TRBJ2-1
CARGLGCGEQFF
TGTGCCAGGGGCCTGGGGTGCGGAGAGCAGTTCTTC
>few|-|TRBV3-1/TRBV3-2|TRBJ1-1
CASSQWGLQAFF
TGTGCCAGCAGCCAATGGGGGCTCCAAGCTTTCTTT